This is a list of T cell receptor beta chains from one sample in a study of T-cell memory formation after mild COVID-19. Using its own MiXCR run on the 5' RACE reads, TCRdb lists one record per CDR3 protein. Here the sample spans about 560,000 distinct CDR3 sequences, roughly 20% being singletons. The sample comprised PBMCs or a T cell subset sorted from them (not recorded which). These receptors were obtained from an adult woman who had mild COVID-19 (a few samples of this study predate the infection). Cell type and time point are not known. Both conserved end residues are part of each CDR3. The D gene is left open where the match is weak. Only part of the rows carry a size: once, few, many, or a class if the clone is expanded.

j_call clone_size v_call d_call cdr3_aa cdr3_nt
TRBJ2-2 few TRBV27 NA CASSFGGGTGELFF TGTGCCAGCAGTTTCGGGGGCGGCACCGGGGAGCTGTTTTTT
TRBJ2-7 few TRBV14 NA CASSQQTASYEQYF TGTGCCAGCAGCCAGCAGACAGCTAGCTACGAGCAGTACTTC
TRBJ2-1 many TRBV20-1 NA CRPGGSSYNEQFF TGCAGACCGGGCGGAAGCTCCTACAATGAGCAGTTCTTC
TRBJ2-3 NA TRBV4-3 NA CASSQDATLIPQQYF TGCGCCAGCAGCCAAGATGCGACTCTAATCCCCCAGCAGTATTTT
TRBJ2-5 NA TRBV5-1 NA CASSLRPRDTESLYQETQYF TGCGCCAGCAGCTTACGGCCCCGGGACACCGAATCGTTGTACCAAGAGACCCAGTACTTC
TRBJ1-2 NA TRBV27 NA CASSLIKGSNYGYTF TGTGCCAGCAGTTTAATTAAGGGGTCTAACTATGGCTACACCTTC
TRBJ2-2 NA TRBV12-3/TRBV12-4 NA CASSRAGTLNTGELFF TGTGCCAGCAGTCGCGCCGGGACCTTGAACACCGGGGAGCTGTTTTTT
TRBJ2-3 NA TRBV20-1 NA CSARAGAPSYTNTQYF TGCAGTGCTAGAGCGGGAGCCCCCTCCTATACAAATACGCAGTATTTT
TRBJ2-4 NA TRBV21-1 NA CASSKGREENIQYF TGTGCCAGCAGCAAAGGGAGAGAGGAAAACATTCAGTACTTC
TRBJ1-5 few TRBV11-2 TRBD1 CASSIDRGSSQPQHF TGTGCCAGCAGCATAGACAGGGGAAGTAGCCAGCCCCAGCATTTT
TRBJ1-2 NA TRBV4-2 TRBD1 CASSQPWTGNYGYTF TGTGCCAGCAGCCAACCTTGGACAGGGAACTATGGCTACACCTTC
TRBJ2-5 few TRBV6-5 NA CASSYPGKGQYF TGTGCCAGCAGTTACCCGGGGAAGGGCCAGTACTTC
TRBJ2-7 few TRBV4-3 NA CASSQQVGIYEQYF TGCGCCAGCAGCCAACAAGTGGGGATATACGAGCAGTACTTC
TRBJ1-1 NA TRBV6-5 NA CASSYSGLTNTEAFF TGTGCCAGCAGTTACTCCGGGCTCACGAACACTGAAGCTTTCTTT
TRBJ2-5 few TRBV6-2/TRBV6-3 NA CASSYDSLQETQYF TGTGCCAGCAGTTACGACAGCCTACAAGAGACCCAGTACTTC
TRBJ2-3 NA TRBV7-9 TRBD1 CASSSGQGGSGDTQYF TGTGCCAGCAGCTCCGGACAGGGGGGATCAGGAGATACGCAGTATTTT
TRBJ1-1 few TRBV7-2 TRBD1 CASSYDRGAGTEAFF TGTGCCAGCAGCTATGACAGGGGGGCCGGCACTGAAGCTTTCTTT
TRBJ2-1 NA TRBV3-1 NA CASSRGGAQNNEQFF TGTGCCAGCAGCAGAGGGGGTGCTCAGAACAATGAGCAGTTCTTC
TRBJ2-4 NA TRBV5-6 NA CASSSRPQGGNIQYF TGTGCCAGCAGTTCCCGTCCCCAGGGGGGGAACATTCAGTACTTC
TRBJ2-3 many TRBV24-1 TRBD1 CATSVVGGTQYF TGTGCCACCAGTGTAGTAGGGGGCACGCAGTATTTT
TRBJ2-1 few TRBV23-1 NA CASGWGLRGNEQFF TGCGCCAGCGGGTGGGGCCTACGGGGCAATGAGCAGTTCTTC
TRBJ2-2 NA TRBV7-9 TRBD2 CASNTLAGGKNTGELFF TGTGCCAGCAATACTCTTGCGGGGGGGAAGAACACCGGGGAGCTGTTTTTT
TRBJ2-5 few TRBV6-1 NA CASTLGGYQETQYF TGTGCCAGCACCCTTGGAGGGTACCAAGAGACCCAGTACTTC
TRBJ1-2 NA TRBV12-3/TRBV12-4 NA CASSFFGTGPNYGYTF TGTGCCAGCAGTTTTTTCGGAACAGGTCCTAACTATGGCTACACCTTC
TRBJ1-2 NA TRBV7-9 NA CASSPIGGARENGYTF TGTGCCAGCAGCCCCATCGGAGGGGCCCGCGAAAATGGCTACACCTTC
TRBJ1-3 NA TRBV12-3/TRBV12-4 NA CASSFPGEGNTIFF TGTGCCAGCAGTTTTCCAGGGGAGGGAAACACCATATTTTTT
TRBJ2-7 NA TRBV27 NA CASSLVWEGGYEQYF TGTGCCAGCAGTTTAGTCTGGGAAGGAGGTTACGAGCAGTACTTC
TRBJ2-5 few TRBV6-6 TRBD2 CASSYPSGGTQETQYF TGTGCCAGCAGTTACCCTAGCGGGGGTACTCAAGAGACCCAGTACTTC
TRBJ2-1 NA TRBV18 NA CASSPPGLNEQFF TGTGCCAGCTCACCACCGGGTTTGAATGAGCAGTTCTTC
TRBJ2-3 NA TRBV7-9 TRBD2 CASTSGGVADTQYF TGTGCCAGCACCTCTGGGGGGGTGGCAGATACGCAGTATTTT
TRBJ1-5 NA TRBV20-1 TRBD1 CSARDRDRGFHSNQPQHF TGCAGTGCTAGAGATCGGGACAGGGGATTCCATAGCAATCAGCCCCAGCATTTT
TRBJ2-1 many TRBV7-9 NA CASSLNDYNEQFF TGTGCCAGCAGCTTAAACGACTACAATGAGCAGTTCTTC
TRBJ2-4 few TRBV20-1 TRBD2 CSARDTSGVGWENIQYF TGCAGTGCTAGAGACACTAGCGGGGTAGGCTGGGAAAACATTCAGTACTTC
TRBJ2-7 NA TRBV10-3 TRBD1 CAIRGDRETYEQYF TGTGCCATCAGAGGGGACAGGGAGACCTACGAGCAGTACTTC
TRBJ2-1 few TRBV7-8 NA CASSFRFDRTRLDNEQFF TGTGCCAGCAGCTTCCGATTTGACAGGACTAGGCTGGACAATGAGCAGTTCTTC
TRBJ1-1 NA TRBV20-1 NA CSASPEAFF TGCAGTGCTAGCCCTGAAGCTTTCTTT
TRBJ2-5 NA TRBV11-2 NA CASSPTYGQETQYF TGTGCCAGCAGCCCCACATACGGGCAAGAGACCCAGTACTTC
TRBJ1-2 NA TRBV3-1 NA CASSHRRVQPDGYTF TGTGCCAGCAGCCACAGAAGGGTCCAGCCGGATGGCTACACCTTC
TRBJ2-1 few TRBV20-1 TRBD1 CSARGSGQNYNEQFF TGCAGTGCGAGGGGGTCGGGACAGAACTACAATGAGCAGTTCTTC
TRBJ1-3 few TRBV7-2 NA CASSFQTGNTIYF TGTGCCAGCAGCTTCCAAACTGGAAACACCATATATTTT
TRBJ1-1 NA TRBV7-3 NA CASSLDAPLADTEAFF TGTGCCAGCAGCTTAGACGCCCCCCTTGCGGACACTGAAGCTTTCTTT
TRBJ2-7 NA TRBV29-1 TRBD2 CSVQGLADEQYF TGCAGCGTGCAGGGACTAGCGGACGAGCAGTACTTC
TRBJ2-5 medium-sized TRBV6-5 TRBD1 CASSPGTDIYQETQYF TGTGCCAGCAGCCCCGGGACAGACATCTACCAAGAGACCCAGTACTTC
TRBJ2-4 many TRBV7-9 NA CASSFDNSDIQYF TGTGCCAGCAGCTTTGACAATTCCGACATTCAGTACTTC
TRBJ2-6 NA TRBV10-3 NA CAISDYREAGANVLTF TGTGCCATCAGTGATTACAGGGAAGCTGGGGCCAACGTCCTGACTTTC
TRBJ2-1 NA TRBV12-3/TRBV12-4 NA CASSLAVLWATYNEQFF TGTGCCAGCAGTTTAGCTGTTCTGTGGGCTACCTACAATGAGCAGTTCTTC
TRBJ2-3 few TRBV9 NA CASSGITDTQYF TGTGCCAGCAGCGGGATCACAGATACGCAGTATTTT
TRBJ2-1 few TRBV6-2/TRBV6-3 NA CASSYHAGKTEQFF TGTGCCAGCAGTTATCATGCGGGGAAAACTGAGCAGTTCTTC
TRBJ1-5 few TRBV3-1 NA CASSQGLQPKNQPQHF TGTGCCAGCAGCCAAGGTCTACAGCCTAAAAATCAGCCCCAGCATTTT
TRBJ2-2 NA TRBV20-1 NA CSARDSLGWNTGELFF TGCAGTGCTAGAGATTCCCTCGGGTGGAACACCGGGGAGCTGTTTTTT
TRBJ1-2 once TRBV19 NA CASSIGRGYGYTF TGTGCCAGTAGTATCGGCAGAGGCTATGGCTACACCTTC
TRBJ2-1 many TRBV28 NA CASSGNSYNEQFF TGTGCCAGCAGCGGAAACTCCTACAATGAGCAGTTCTTC